A selection of T cell receptor beta chains follows, all from one sample in a study of CD8 T cells in Susac syndrome. TCRdb redid the calling of the immunoSEQ multiplex PCR reads with MiXCR, one entry per CDR3 protein. The sample yields tens of thousands of distinct CDR3 sequences, just under 95% seen once. Source material: CD4+ T cells from PBMCs. These receptors originate from a human donor with Susac syndrome. CDR3s include the opening cysteine and the closing phenylalanine or tryptophan. The order of the fields is D gene, V gene, clone size, CDR3 length, J gene, CDR3 protein, CDR3 DNA. A D gene is named only where the DNA matches it firmly. Expanded clones get a size class; other rows say once, few or many, or leave the size out.

>NA|TRBV7-2|NA|16|TRBJ1-5
CASSPRAGDSNQPQHF
TGTGCCAGCAGCCCCCGGGCAGGGGACAGCAATCAGCCCCAGCATTTT
>NA|TRBV29-1|NA|12|TRBJ2-7
CSVEQGRGEQYF
TGCAGCGTTGAACAGGGACGGGGCGAGCAGTACTTC
>NA|TRBV28|NA|15|TRBJ2-1
CASSISGVGNNEQFF
TGTGCCAGCAGTATATCAGGGGTGGGGAACAATGAGCAGTTCTTC
>NA|TRBV6-6|NA|14|TRBJ1-1
CASTLGDTNTEAFF
TGTGCCAGCACCCTCGGAGATACTAACACTGAAGCTTTCTTT
>TRBD1|TRBV24-1|once|15|TRBJ2-2
CATRPGQGYTGELFF
TGTGCCACCAGACCGGGACAGGGGTACACCGGGGAGCTGTTTTTT
>NA|TRBV7-9|NA|15|TRBJ1-2
CASSLGEGSRYGYTF
TGTGCCAGCAGCTTGGGAGAGGGGAGTAGGTATGGCTACACCTTC
>NA|TRBV4-1|NA|13|TRBJ2-7
CASSQDVSLEQYF
TGCGCCAGCAGCCAAGATGTCAGCCTCGAGCAGTACTTC
>NA|TRBV10-3|NA|11|TRBJ2-7
CATTAGGEQYF
TGTGCCACCACGGCGGGTGGGGAGCAGTACTTC
>NA|TRBV5-1|NA|16|TRBJ2-1
CASSNRNYGQANEQFF
TGCGCCAGCAGCAATCGAAATTACGGGCAGGCCAATGAGCAGTTCTTC
>NA|TRBV20-1|NA|14|TRBJ2-7
CSARVSRLAYEQYF
TGCAGTGCTAGAGTTTCTCGACTTGCTTACGAGCAGTACTTC
>NA|TRBV12-3/TRBV12-4|NA|15|TRBJ2-3
CASIEGRGDTDTQYF
TGTGCCAGCATCGAGGGGCGGGGAGACACAGATACGCAGTATTTT
>TRBD2|TRBV12-3/TRBV12-4|NA|14|TRBJ2-5
CASSVSRGTETQYF
TGTGCCAGCAGTGTCTCGCGGGGGACAGAGACCCAGTACTTC
>TRBD2|TRBV9|NA|15|TRBJ2-3
CASSVGLAGADTQYF
TGTGCCAGCAGCGTAGGGCTAGCGGGTGCAGATACGCAGTATTTT
>NA|TRBV3-1|NA|12|TRBJ2-7
CASVSSKYEQYF
TGTGCCAGCGTCAGCTCCAAATACGAGCAGTACTTC
>NA|TRBV20-1|once|14|TRBJ2-3
CSARPSASTDTQYF
TGCAGTGCTAGGCCCTCTGCGAGCACAGATACGCAGTATTTT
>NA|TRBV5-1|NA|16|TRBJ2-5
CASSPGSRTYQETQYF
TGCGCCAGCAGCCCGGGAAGCCGGACGTACCAAGAGACCCAGTACTTC
>NA|TRBV5-1|NA|15|TRBJ1-1
CASSVGQSKNTEAFF
TGCGCCAGCAGCGTCGGACAGTCAAAGAACACTGAAGCTTTCTTT
>NA|TRBV30|NA|12|TRBJ2-4
CAWGRGRDIQYF
TGTGCCTGGGGGCGGGGGCGAGACATTCAGTACTTC
>NA|TRBV20-1|NA|13|TRBJ1-2
CSATPPARYGYTF
TGCAGTGCTACCCCTCCGGCGCGCTATGGCTACACCTTC
>NA|TRBV2|NA|12|TRBJ2-5
CARGASQETQYF
TGTGCCAGGGGGGCGTCTCAAGAGACCCAGTACTTC
>TRBD1|TRBV6-6|NA|13|TRBJ2-7
CASSRQGWHEQYF
TGTGCCAGCAGCCGACAGGGTTGGCACGAGCAGTACTTC
>NA|TRBV5-6|NA|13|TRBJ2-7
CASSSTGRGEQYF
TGTGCCAGCAGCTCTACAGGGAGAGGCGAGCAGTACTTC
>NA|TRBV7-8|NA|15|TRBJ2-1
CASSLRSGRYNEQFF
TGTGCCAGCAGCTTAAGGTCGGGACGGTACAATGAGCAGTTCTTC
>NA|TRBV9|once|14|TRBJ2-6
CASSTRSGPNVLTF
TGTGCCAGCAGCACCCGGTCAGGTCCCAACGTCCTGACTTTC
>NA|TRBV4-3|NA|12|TRBJ1-6
CASSPQTGPLHF
TGCGCCAGCAGCCCGCAGACGGGACCCCTCCACTTT
>TRBD1|TRBV3-1|NA|16|TRBJ1-2
CASSQGGTGTVYGYTF
TGTGCCAGCAGCCAAGGTGGGACAGGGACCGTTTATGGCTACACCTTC
>TRBD2|TRBV15|NA|16|TRBJ2-7
CATSTGLAGAPYEQYF
TGTGCCACCAGCACGGGACTAGCGGGGGCCCCCTACGAGCAGTACTTC
>TRBD2|TRBV20-1|NA|16|TRBJ2-3
CSAVPILAGKTDTQYF
TGCAGTGCTGTCCCTATCCTAGCGGGGAAGACAGATACGCAGTATTTT
>TRBD2|TRBV4-2|NA|18|TRBJ2-2
CASSQEWGLALNTGELFF
TGTGCCAGCAGCCAAGAGTGGGGACTAGCCCTGAACACCGGGGAGCTGTTTTTT
>NA|TRBV29-1|NA|13|TRBJ2-5
CSVSGSYQETQYF
TGCAGCGTTTCCGGGTCCTATCAAGAGACCCAGTACTTC
>NA|TRBV6-1|NA|14|TRBJ2-1
CASSESQANNEQFF
TGTGCCAGCAGTGAATCACAGGCGAACAATGAGCAGTTCTTC
>NA|TRBV28|NA|14|TRBJ2-7
CASSFKGSRYEQYF
TGTGCCAGCAGTTTTAAGGGAAGTCGGTACGAGCAGTACTTC
>TRBD2|TRBV20-1|NA|17|TRBJ2-3
CSARDPRTSGGQDTQYF
TGCAGTGCTAGAGATCCCAGGACTAGCGGGGGCCAGGATACGCAGTATTTT
>NA|TRBV11-2|NA|13|TRBJ2-1
CASSWTGNNEQFF
TGTGCCAGCAGCTGGACTGGAAACAATGAGCAGTTCTTC
>NA|TRBV4-3|NA|12|TRBJ2-7
CASSQVVGEQYF
TGCGCCAGCAGCCAAGTTGTTGGCGAGCAGTACTTC
>NA|TRBV3-1|NA|14|TRBJ2-7
CASSLRDADYEQYF
TGTGCCAGCAGCCTCCGGGACGCGGACTACGAGCAGTACTTC
>NA|TRBV3-1|NA|12|TRBJ2-1
CASSLLGGEQFF
TGTGCCAGCAGCCTGCTGGGAGGTGAGCAGTTCTTC
>TRBD1|TRBV28|NA|16|TRBJ2-3
CASSSLGTVGTDTQYF
TGTGCCAGCAGTTCCTTGGGGACAGTTGGCACAGATACGCAGTATTTT
>NA|TRBV27|NA|12|TRBJ2-7
CASSFGEREQYF
TGTGCCAGCAGTTTCGGGGAGAGGGAGCAGTACTTC
>NA|TRBV20-1|few|13|TRBJ2-7
CSARPPGLREQYF
TGCAGTGCTAGGCCACCCGGCTTACGGGAGCAGTACTTC
>TRBD1|TRBV29-1|NA|14|TRBJ2-7
CSVRPNRGAYEQYF
TGCAGCGTCCGACCCAACAGGGGGGCCTACGAGCAGTACTTC
>NA|TRBV20-1|NA|12|TRBJ1-2
CSALRERDGYTF
TGCAGTGCCCTCCGGGAGAGGGATGGCTACACCTTC
>TRBD1|TRBV30|NA|14|TRBJ2-2
CASHPDRDTGELFF
TGTGCCTCCCACCCGGACAGGGACACCGGGGAGCTGTTTTTT
>NA|TRBV3-1|NA|13|TRBJ1-2
CASSQDAEYGYTF
TGTGCCAGCAGCCAAGATGCAGAATATGGCTACACCTTC